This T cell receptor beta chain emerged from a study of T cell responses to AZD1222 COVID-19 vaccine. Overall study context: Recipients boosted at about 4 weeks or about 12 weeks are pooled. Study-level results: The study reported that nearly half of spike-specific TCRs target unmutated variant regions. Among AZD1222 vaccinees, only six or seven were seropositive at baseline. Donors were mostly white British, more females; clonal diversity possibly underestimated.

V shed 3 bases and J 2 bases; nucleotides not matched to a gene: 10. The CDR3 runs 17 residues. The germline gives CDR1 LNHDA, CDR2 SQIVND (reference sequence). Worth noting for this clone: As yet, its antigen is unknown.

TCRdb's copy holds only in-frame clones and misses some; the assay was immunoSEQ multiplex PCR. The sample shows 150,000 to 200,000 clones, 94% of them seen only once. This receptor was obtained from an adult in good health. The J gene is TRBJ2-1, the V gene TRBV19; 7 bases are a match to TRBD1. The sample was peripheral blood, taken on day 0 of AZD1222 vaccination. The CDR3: CASSIGQELGAYNEQFF. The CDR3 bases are TGTGCCAGTAGTATCGGACAGGAACTAGGGGCCTACAATGAGCAGTTCTTC.